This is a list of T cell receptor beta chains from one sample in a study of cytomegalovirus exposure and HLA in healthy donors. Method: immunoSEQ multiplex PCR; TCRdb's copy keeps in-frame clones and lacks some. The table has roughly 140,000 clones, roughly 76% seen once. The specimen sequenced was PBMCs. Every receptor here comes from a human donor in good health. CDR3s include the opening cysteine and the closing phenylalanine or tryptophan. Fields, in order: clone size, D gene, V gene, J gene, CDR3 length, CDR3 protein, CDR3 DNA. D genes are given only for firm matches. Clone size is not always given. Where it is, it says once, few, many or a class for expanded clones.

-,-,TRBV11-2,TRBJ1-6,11,CASSRDSPLHF,TGTGCCAGCAGCCGCGATTCACCCCTCCACTTT
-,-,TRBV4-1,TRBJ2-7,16,CASSQGLGARPYEQYF,TGCGCCAGCAGCCAAGGGCTAGGGGCCCGGCCCTACGAGCAGTACTTC
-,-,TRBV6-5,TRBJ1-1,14,CASSPLGGDTEAFF,TGTGCCAGCAGTCCGCTCGGGGGGGACACTGAAGCTTTCTTT
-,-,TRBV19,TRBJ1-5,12,CASSFRNQPQHF,TGTGCCAGTAGTTTCAGGAATCAGCCCCAGCATTTT
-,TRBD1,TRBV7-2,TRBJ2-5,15,CASSTGQGAQETQYF,TGTGCCAGCAGCACCGGACAGGGGGCACAAGAGACCCAGTACTTC
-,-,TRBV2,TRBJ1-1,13,CAGRAGANTEAFF,TGTGCCGGCCGTGCGGGTGCCAACACTGAAGCTTTCTTT
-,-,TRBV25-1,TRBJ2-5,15,CASSEFNQGKETQYF,TGTGCCAGCAGTGAATTCAACCAGGGCAAAGAGACCCAGTACTTC
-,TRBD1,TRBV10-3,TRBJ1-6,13,CAIRDRGNSPLHF,TGTGCCATCAGGGACAGGGGTAATTCACCCCTCCACTTT
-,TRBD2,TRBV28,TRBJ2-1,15,CASSVSRGGGNEQFF,TGTGCCAGCTCCGTTTCCCGCGGGGGAGGGAATGAGCAGTTCTTC
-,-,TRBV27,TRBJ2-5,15,CASSLLGGPPVTQYF,TGTGCCAGCAGTTTACTTGGCGGCCCCCCAGTGACCCAGTACTTC
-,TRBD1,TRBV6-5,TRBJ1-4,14,CASSYIDRAKKLFF,TGTGCCAGCAGTTACATTGACAGGGCAAAAAAACTGTTTTTT
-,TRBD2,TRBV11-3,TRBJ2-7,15,CASSLGGGPNYEQYF,TGTGCCAGCAGCCTCGGGGGGGGCCCAAACTACGAGCAGTACTTC
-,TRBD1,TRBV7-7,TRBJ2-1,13,CASSSGTGDEQFF,TGTGCTAGCAGCTCCGGGACAGGGGACGAGCAGTTCTTC
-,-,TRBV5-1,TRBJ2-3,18,CASSLGTFNLASTDTQYF,TGCGCCAGCAGCTTGGGGACTTTTAACCTCGCTAGCACAGATACGCAGTATTTT
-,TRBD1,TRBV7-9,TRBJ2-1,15,CASSLDWTGSNEQFF,TGTGCCAGCAGCTTAGACTGGACAGGGTCCAATGAGCAGTTCTTC
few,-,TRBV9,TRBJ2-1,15,CASSETIVSYNEQFF,TGTGCCAGCAGCGAAACTATCGTGTCCTACAATGAGCAGTTCTTC
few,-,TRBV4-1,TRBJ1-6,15,CASSQERGGGSPLHF,TGCGCCAGCAGCCAAGAAAGGGGGGGTGGTTCACCCCTCCACTTT
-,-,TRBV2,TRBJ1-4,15,CASSESRTQNEKLFF,TGTGCCAGCAGTGAATCCCGCACCCAGAATGAAAAACTGTTTTTT
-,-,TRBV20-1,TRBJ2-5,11,CSALSGPTQYF,TGCAGTGCTCTTAGCGGACCGACCCAGTACTTC
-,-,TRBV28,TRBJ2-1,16,CASSLAGAGESNEQFF,TGTGCCAGCAGTTTAGCTGGGGCAGGGGAGAGCAATGAGCAGTTCTTC
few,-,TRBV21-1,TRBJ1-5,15,CASSPPTGGAQPQHF,TGTGCCAGCAGCCCCCCGACAGGGGGCGCACAGCCCCAGCATTTT
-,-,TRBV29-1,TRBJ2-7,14,CSVGEGGPSYEQYF,TGCAGCGTTGGCGAGGGGGGGCCCTCCTACGAGCAGTACTTC
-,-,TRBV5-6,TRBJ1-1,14,CASSFADTGTEAFF,TGTGCCAGCAGTTTTGCGGACACGGGCACTGAAGCTTTCTTT
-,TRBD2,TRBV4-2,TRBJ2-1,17,CASSQDTLIAGGNEQFF,TGTGCCAGCAGCCAAGATACGTTGATAGCGGGGGGCAATGAGCAGTTCTTC
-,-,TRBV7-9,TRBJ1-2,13,CASSLAPGKGYTF,TGTGCCAGCAGCTTAGCACCGGGGAAGGGCTACACCTTC
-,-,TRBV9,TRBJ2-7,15,CASSVGPRGVYEQYF,TGTGCCAGCAGCGTAGGCCCCAGGGGGGTCTACGAGCAGTACTTC
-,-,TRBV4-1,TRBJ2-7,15,CASSQPLGRGVEQYF,TGCGCCAGCAGCCAACCCTTGGGCAGGGGAGTGGAGCAGTACTTC
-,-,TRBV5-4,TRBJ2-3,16,CASSAFVGGRTDTQYF,TGTGCCAGCAGCGCGTTTGTCGGGGGTCGCACAGATACGCAGTATTTT
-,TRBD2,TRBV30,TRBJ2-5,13,CAWEVTSVPTQYF,TGTGCCTGGGAGGTAACTAGCGTACCGACCCAGTACTTC
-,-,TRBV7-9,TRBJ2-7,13,CASSSRPSYEQYF,TGTGCCAGCAGCTCCCGTCCCTCCTACGAGCAGTACTTC
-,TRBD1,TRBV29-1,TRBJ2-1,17,CSVELTTRDRGYNEQFF,TGCAGCGTTGAATTAACCACCCGGGACAGGGGCTACAATGAGCAGTTCTTC
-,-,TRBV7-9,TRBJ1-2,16,CASSFGEGPGRYGYTF,TGTGCCAGCAGCTTTGGGGAGGGCCCGGGACGCTATGGCTACACCTTC
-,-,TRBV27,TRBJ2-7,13,CASSNPGTYEQYF,TGTGCCAGCAGCAACCCAGGGACCTACGAGCAGTACTTC
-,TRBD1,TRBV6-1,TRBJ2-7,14,CASSPQGASYEQYF,TGTGCCAGCAGTCCACAGGGGGCCTCCTACGAGCAGTACTTC
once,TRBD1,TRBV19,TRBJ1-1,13,CASSTDREAEAFF,TGTGCCAGTAGTACGGACAGGGAAGCTGAAGCTTTCTTT
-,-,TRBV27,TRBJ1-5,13,CASSIGRDQPQHF,TGTGCCAGCTCTATCGGGAGGGATCAGCCCCAGCATTTT
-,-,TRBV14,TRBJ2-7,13,CASSHFLSYEQYF,TGTGCCAGCAGCCACTTCCTTTCCTACGAGCAGTACTTC
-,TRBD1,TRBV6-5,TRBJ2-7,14,CASSYGGQGNEQYF,TGTGCCAGCAGTTACGGGGGACAGGGGAACGAGCAGTACTTC
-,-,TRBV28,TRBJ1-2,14,CASSLGGENYGYTF,TGTGCCAGCTCCCTCGGAGGGGAGAACTATGGCTACACCTTC
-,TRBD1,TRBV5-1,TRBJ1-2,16,CASSLDVGQGNYGYTF,TGCGCCAGCAGCTTGGACGTTGGACAGGGTAACTATGGCTACACCTTC
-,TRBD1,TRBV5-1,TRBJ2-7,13,CASSSTGGLEQYF,TGCGCCAGCAGCTCGACAGGGGGCCTCGAGCAGTACTTC
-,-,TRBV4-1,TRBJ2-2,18,CASSHSPISGTDTGELFF,TGCGCCAGCAGCCACTCCCCTATTTCCGGGACTGACACCGGGGAGCTGTTTTTT
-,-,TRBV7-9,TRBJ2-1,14,CASSPISGGDEQFF,TGTGCCAGCAGCCCAATCTCCGGAGGCGATGAGCAGTTCTTC